This record looks at one T cell receptor (beta chain) sequence and its context. Antigen unknown. The germline V gene has CDR1 DFQATT and CDR2 SNEGSKA (reference sequence). Trimming took 4 bases from V and 7 from J; bases not matched to a gene: 7. The CDR3 consists of 13 residues. Reverse transcription of about 0.5 to 1 ug RNA was carried out with random hexamers. TCRdb re-called the immunoSEQ multiplex PCR reads through MiXCR, storing one row per CDR3 protein. The sample records around 200,000 distinct CDR3 sequences, 95% being singletons. The entry originates in a study of CD8 T cells in Susac syndrome. The study's findings and limits: The study's TCR sequencing and HLA analysis drew on a certain number of individuals. That number was acknowledged as relatively small.

The sequence came from a human donor with Susac syndrome. The chain links TRBV20-1 to TRBJ1-2, with 9 bases matching TRBD1. Sequenced: CD8+ T cells from PBMCs. CDR3: CSAISTGGGGYTF. In DNA form, the CDR3 reads TGCAGTGCTATTTCCACAGGGGGCGGTGGCTACACCTTC.